This passage covers 29 T cell receptor beta chains from one sample sequenced in a study of blood T cell repertoires in COVID-19. Libraries were prepared by immunoSEQ multiplex PCR; TCRdb keeps only in-frame clonotypes and omits some of them. The sample lists about 330,000 clones, 80% to 90% occurring once. Sequenced sample: PBMCs or T cells enriched from blood (not recorded which). The receptors were gathered from a man aged 25-45 years who had recovered from COVID-19.

This chain connects TRBV5-1 to TRBJ2-1; 11 bases align to TRBD2. V shed 3 bases, J shed 2 bases, and the junction held 7 bases outside the gene matches. CDR1 is SGHRS and CDR2 is YFSETQ in the germline V gene. The CDR3 runs to 17 residues. The CDR3 loop is CASSSVAGGTAYNEQFF. The CDR3 nucleotides are TGCGCCAGCAGCTCGGTAGCGGGGGGGACGGCCTACAATGAGCAGTTCTTC.

This chain joins TRBV27 and TRBJ1-2; 7 bases align to TRBD1. This CDR3 is 15 amino acids long. V shed 7 bases, J shed 2 bases, and the junction held 10 bases outside the gene matches. Germline-derived CDR1 and CDR2 are MNHEY and SMNVEV (reference sequence). CDR3 nucleotide sequence: TGTGCCAGCACTTTTTCCGGGACAGAGAACTATGGCTACACCTTC. Residues: CASTFSGTENYGYTF.

The chain uses TRBV28 and TRBJ1-4; D perhaps matches TRBD1 (5 bases). This CDR3 is 14 amino acids long. Germline CDR1 reads MDHEN; CDR2 reads SYDVKM. V shed 5 bases and J shed 6 bases, with 13 bases lying between them. CDR3 nucleotides: TGTGCCAGCAGTCCTTCGGAACAGGATGAAAAACTGTTTTTT. It encodes CASSPSEQDEKLFF.

The chain has TRBV5-4 and TRBJ1-2, with 8 bases identical to TRBD1. Germline values: CDR1 SGHNT, CDR2 YYREEE (reference sequence). This CDR3 is 15 amino acids long. The V segment lost 5 bases and the J segment 0 bases; nucleotides outside the gene matches: 6. The CDR3 DNA sequence: TGTGCCAGCAGTTCTAAGACAGGGGCTAACTATGGCTACACCTTC. Translating gives CASSSKTGANYGYTF.

The genes are TRBV3-1 (or the pseudogene TRBV3-2) and TRBJ1-1; D is ambiguous. This CDR3 has 14 amino acids. Trimming shortened V by 5 bases and J by 1 base, and 11 bases separated the two germline ends. Germline CDR1 LGHDT, CDR2 YNNKEL (reference sequence). Here the CDR3 reads CASSSYGRNTEAFF. CDR3 sequence (DNA): TGTGCCAGCAGCTCATACGGGAGGAACACTGAAGCTTTCTTT.

The chain uses TRBV30 and TRBJ2-7; TRBD1 matches at 12 bases. The CDR3 totals 15 residues. CDR1 is GTSNPN and CDR2 is SVGIG in the germline V gene (reference sequence). The trim removed 3 bases at V and 2 bases at J, leaving 5 bases unmatched. Written as DNA, the CDR3 is TGTGCCTGGAGCCCCGGGACAGGGGGCACCTACGAGCAGTACTTC. It codes for CAWSPGTGGTYEQYF.

In this sample, this clone turned up once. The gene calls are TRBV27 and TRBJ1-3; no firm D call. Trimming took 5 bases from V and 4 from J, leaving 15 bases between them. The germline V gene has CDR1 MNHEY and CDR2 SMNVEV (reference sequence). The CDR3 runs 15 residues. CDR3 residues: CASSHLAGRGNTIYF. In DNA form, the CDR3 reads TGTGCCAGCAGTCACCTCGCGGGGAGAGGAAACACCATATATTTT.

The J gene is TRBJ1-5, the V gene TRBV4-2, with D maybe TRBD1 (5 bases). Germline V gene data show CDR1 as LGHNA and CDR2 as YNFKEQ. The ends were cut back, 2 bases at V and 0 bases at J, with 14 bases in the middle. The CDR3 loop spans 17 amino acids. CDR3 DNA: TGTGCCAGCAGCCAACAAGACAGCCTTTATAGCAATCAGCCCCAGCATTTT. Protein product: CASSQQDSLYSNQPQHF.

This clone was observed a handful of times. The chain is built from TRBV6-2 or TRBV6-3 and TRBJ1-5; 11 positions match TRBD1. The CDR3 runs to 17 residues. V was clipped by 3 bases and J by 6 bases; unmatched bases: 10. The germline CDR1 and CDR2 sequences are MNHEY and SVGEGT. Here the CDR3 reads CASSYEKKDRGLQPQHF. Here the CDR3 DNA reads TGTGCCAGCAGTTATGAAAAAAAGGACAGGGGGCTTCAGCCCCAGCATTTT.

This rearrangement joins TRBV7-2 to TRBJ1-6, with TRBD1 matching over 8 bases. The junction had 5 bases not matched to a gene; V was cut back by 5 bases and J by 8 bases. Germline V gives CDR1 SGHTA, CDR2 FQGNSA. This CDR3 comprises 14 residues. CDR3 region: CASSRQGFYSPLHF. CDR3 coding DNA: TGTGCCAGCAGCAGACAGGGGTTTTATTCACCCCTCCACTTT. The variable domain in full, completed from reference TRBV7-2 and TRBJ1-6, reads GAGVSQSPSNKVTEKGKDVELRCDPISGHTALYWYRQSLGQGLEFLIYFQGNSAPDKSGLPSDRFSAERTGGSVSTLTIQRTQQEDSAVYLCASSRQGFYSPLHFGNGTRLTVT.

The rearrangement uses TRBV7-9 and TRBJ2-5; tentative D call: TRBD2 (6 bases). The CDR3 has 15 residues. CDR1 SEHNR and CDR2 FQNEAQ come from the germline V gene (reference sequence). V gave up 0 bases and J gave up 4 bases, with 12 bases separating them. This chain's CDR3 is CASSLAGRQAETQYF. CDR3 bases: TGTGCCAGCAGCTTAGCGGGGAGGCAAGCAGAGACCCAGTACTTC.

A note on this clone: Additional DNA sequences in this sample encode the identical CDR3. V gene TRBV4-1 combines with J gene TRBJ2-7; 9 bases line up with TRBD1. The CDR3 spans 14 residues. The ends lost 3 bases at V and 2 bases at J; junction bases unmatched: 2. Looked up from germline, CDR1 is MGHRA and CDR2 is YSYEKL. CDR3 nucleotide sequence: TGCGCCAGCAGCCAGGGACAGGGCGCCTACGAGCAGTACTTC. Translating it yields CASSQGQGAYEQYF.

This chain connects TRBV28 to TRBJ2-1; D may be TRBD2 (7 bases). The CDR3 is 17 amino acids. Deletions cut 4 bases from V and 5 bases from J, with 21 bases between. CDR1 and CDR2 (germline): MDHEN, SYDVKM. CDR3 coding DNA: TGTGCCAGCAGTTCCCTTCGGGGGGCGAAGAAGGACAATGAGCAGTTCTTC. Translated, it gives CASSSLRGAKKDNEQFF. Filled out from reference TRBV28 and TRBJ2-1, the complete variable domain reads DVKVTQSSRYLVKRTGEKVFLECVQDMDHENMFWYRQDPGLGLRLIYFSYDVKMKEKGDIPEGYSVSREKKERFSLILESASTNQTSMYLCASSSLRGAKKDNEQFFGPGTRLTVL.

This chain's CDR3 is CASSLLQGGPDTQYF. The CDR3 region has the DNA TGTGCCAGCAGTTTATTACAGGGAGGGCCAGATACGCAGTATTTT. V gene TRBV27 combines with J gene TRBJ2-3, with D possibly being TRBD2 (7 bases). CDR1 and CDR2 from the germline V gene are MNHEY and SMNVEV (reference sequence). The V end was cut by 1 base, the J end by 4 bases, with 12 bases between. The length of the CDR3 is 15 residues.

V usage is TRBV7-9 and J usage is TRBJ1-2; the match to TRBD1 covers 7 bases. The CDR3 has 13 residues. Germline CDR1 and CDR2: SEHNR and FQNEAQ (reference sequence). The V segment lost 4 bases and the J segment 2 bases; nucleotides outside the gene matches: 1. The CDR3 protein is CASSSQGNYGYTF. The CDR3 nucleotides are TGTGCCAGCAGCTCACAGGGGAACTATGGCTACACCTTC. Full variable domain (rest looked up from reference TRBV7-9 and TRBJ1-2): DTGVSQNPRHKITKRGQNVTFRCDPISEHNRLYWYRQTLGQGPEFLTYFQNEAQLEKSRLLSDRFSAERPKGSFSTLEIQRTEQGDSAMYLCASSSQGNYGYTFGSGTRLTVV.

This clone has more than one count but fewer than ten. The chain employs TRBV7-9 and TRBJ2-7; 8 nucleotides align to TRBD1. With V trimmed by 5 bases and J by 0 bases, 6 bases remained unmatched. Per germline, CDR1 SEHNR and CDR2 FQNEAQ (reference sequence). The CDR3 is 15 residues long. The CDR3 DNA follows: TGTGCCAGCAGCGCGAGGACAGGGAGCTCCTACGAGCAGTACTTC. Translating gives CASSARTGSSYEQYF.

This clone was observed a single time. This chain joins TRBV6-1 and TRBJ1-5; 8 positions match TRBD1. Germline V gives CDR1 MNHNS, CDR2 SASEGT. With V trimmed by 5 bases and J by 2 bases, 5 bases remained unmatched. This CDR3 has 15 residues. CDR3 loop: CASSSGQGGNQPQHF. In nucleotides, the CDR3 is TGTGCCAGCAGTTCCGGACAGGGCGGCAATCAGCCCCAGCATTTT.

The chain joins TRBV6-5 to TRBJ2-5; D perhaps matches TRBD2 (5 bases). The germline CDR1 and CDR2 sequences are MNHEY and SVGAGI. V gave up 6 bases and J gave up 2 bases, with 13 bases separating them. The CDR3 totals 14 residues. The CDR3 DNA follows: TGTGCCAGCAGAGCCGGGAAGTTTCAAGAGACCCAGTACTTC. Translating gives CASRAGKFQETQYF.

CDR3 DNA sequence: TGCGCCGGGGGGGGAAATAATTCACCCCTCCACTTT. Encoded protein: CAGGGNNSPLHF. The rearrangement joins TRBV10-2 to TRBJ1-6; tentatively, D is TRBD1 (5 bases). V dropped 11 bases and J dropped 5 bases, with 10 bases sitting between them. Looked up from germline, CDR1 is WSHSY and CDR2 is SAAADI. The CDR3 is 12 residues long.

The chain combines TRBV30 with TRBJ2-2; D is ambiguous. Germline values: CDR1 GTSNPN, CDR2 SVGIG (reference sequence). Trimming removed 5 bases at V and 4 bases at J, with 11 bases between. The CDR3 extends over 13 amino acids. The CDR3 here is CAWDLGATGELFF. CDR3 nucleotide sequence: TGTGCCTGGGACCTCGGTGCCACCGGGGAGCTGTTTTTT.

V gene TRBV9 combines with J gene TRBJ2-7; tentative D call: TRBD1 (6 bases). The CDR3 sequence is 14 residues long. Trimming removed 3 bases at V and 3 bases at J, with 13 bases between. Germline CDR1 is SGDLS and CDR2 is YYNGEE. CDR3 amino acids: CASSAGQRSYEQYF. The CDR3 bases are TGTGCCAGCAGCGCCGGACAGAGGAGCTACGAGCAGTACTTC.

The chain employs TRBV5-6 and TRBJ1-5; no firm D call. CDR3 length equals 12 residues. Trimming shortened V by 3 bases and J by 9 bases, and 10 bases separated the two germline ends. Germline V gene sequence: CDR1 SGHDT, CDR2 YYEEEE. CDR3: CASSSPEGPQHF. CDR3 in DNA: TGTGCCAGCAGCTCCCCGGAGGGGCCCCAGCATTTT.

The chain couples TRBV9 to TRBJ2-5; TRBD2 matches at 8 bases. V gave up 0 bases and J gave up 4 bases; unmatched junction bases: 5. In germline, CDR1 is SGDLS, CDR2 YYNGEE. The length of the CDR3 is 15 residues. CDR3 amino acids: CASSVAPGGAETQYF. CDR3 coding DNA: TGTGCCAGCAGCGTAGCCCCGGGGGGGGCAGAGACCCAGTACTTC.

In nucleotides, the CDR3 is TGCGCCAGCAGTGAGTCGCGAGGACTCCGGTCCTACAATGAGCAGTTCTTC. Protein product: CASSESRGLRSYNEQFF. The chain combines TRBV10-1 with TRBJ2-1, with TRBD2 as a possible D gene (5 bases). Germline V gives CDR1 WNHNN, CDR2 SYGVQD (reference sequence). The CDR3 length is 17 residues. V was trimmed by 0 bases and J by 1 base, leaving 13 bases between them.

As for this clone: The same CDR3 is also encoded by other DNA sequences in this sample. The chain joins TRBV28 to TRBJ1-5, with TRBD1 matching over 7 bases. Trimming cost V 6 bases and J 3 bases; bases outside gene matches: 5. The CDR3 is 14 amino acids. CDR1 MDHEN and CDR2 SYDVKM come from the germline V gene. CDR3 amino acids: CASSSGTDNQPQHF. CDR3 sequence (DNA): TGTGCCAGCAGCTCCGGGACAGACAATCAGCCCCAGCATTTT.

This chain joins TRBV7-2 and TRBJ1-4; D might be TRBD1 (5 bases). This CDR3 has 15 amino acids. V lost 3 bases and J lost 4, with 12 bases in between. Per germline, CDR1 SGHTA and CDR2 FQGNSA. CDR3 bases: TGTGCCAGCAGCTTCGGGGGACGGTATAATGAAAAACTGTTTTTT. Translating it yields CASSFGGRYNEKLFF.

The chain combines TRBV5-1 with TRBJ2-3, with 10 positions matching TRBD1. With V trimmed by 4 bases and J by 1 base, 6 bases remained unmatched. CDR3 size: 16 residues. Germline CDR1 and CDR2: SGHRS and YFSETQ. The CDR3 DNA is TGCGCCAGCAGCCCACTGGGACAGGGGCGCACAGATACGCAGTATTTT. As protein: CASSPLGQGRTDTQYF.

This clone was seen a single time. The gene calls are TRBV5-5 and TRBJ2-7, with 13 positions matching TRBD2. Trimming removed 1 base from V and 3 bases from J; junction bases left unmatched: 7. The CDR3 is 17 amino acids. Germline lookup yields CDR1 SGHKS and CDR2 YYEKEE (reference sequence). CDR3: CASSLMGTSGVYYEQYF. In DNA, the CDR3 is TGTGCCAGCAGCTTGATGGGGACTAGCGGGGTCTACTACGAGCAGTACTTC. Supplemented by reference TRBV5-5 and TRBJ2-7, the full variable domain reads DAGVTQSPTHLIKTRGQQVTLRCSPISGHKSVSWYQQVLGQGPQFIFQYYEKEERGRGNFPDRFSARQFPNYSSELNVNALLLGDSALYLCASSLMGTSGVYYEQYFGPGTRLTVT.

The chain employs TRBV28 and TRBJ1-5, with no clear D. Germline V CDR1 and CDR2: MDHEN, SYDVKM. V was shortened by 1 base and J by 3 bases, with 7 bases between the two germline ends. The CDR3 spans 14 residues. This chain's CDR3 is CASSLSGFNQPQHF. Here the CDR3 DNA reads TGTGCCAGCAGTTTATCAGGCTTCAATCAGCCCCAGCATTTT.